This T cell receptor beta chain was retrieved from a study of cytomegalovirus exposure and HLA in healthy donors. General study findings and limits: The study labeled 164 TCR beta chains cytomegalovirus-associated. Serostatus for CMV was the only available immune exposure information. With later analysis, a missense DCLRE1C variant became linked to TCR beta V- and J-gene trimming.

CDR1 is LNHDA, CDR2 SQIVND, per germline (reference sequence). Trimming took off 6 bases at V and 6 bases at J, with 21 bases between the two ends. The CDR3 length is 15 residues. PCR used 60 Vbeta primers and 13 Jbeta primers. TCRdb keeps only in-frame clones here, not all; method: immunoSEQ multiplex PCR. The sample lists fewer than 200,000 clones, 87% occurring once. Healthy bone marrow donors supplied every sample. Points on this clone: Its antigen is unknown.

The sample was PBMCs. The clonotype originates from a boy aged 2 to 10 in good health and CMV-seronegative. The V call is TRBV19, the J call TRBJ2-7; D may be TRBD2 (6 bases). The chain's CDR3 is CASSPQAGKHLEQYF. The CDR3 coding sequence is TGTGCCAGTAGCCCCCAGGCGGGAAAGCATCTCGAGCAGTACTTC.